This T cell receptor beta chain was profiled in a study of blood T cell repertoires in COVID-19. Study as a whole: Italy, Spain and the United States were the sources of the convalescent and acute COVID-19 samples. PBMCs, B-cell-depleted T cells, or T cells provided the cDNA or gDNA that made up the material.

There are 16 residues in the CDR3. Germline V gives CDR1 MNHEY, CDR2 SMNVEV (reference sequence). The junction had 14 bases not matched to a gene; V was cut back by 10 bases and J by 2 bases. Original data processing: The authors estimated nucleated cell counts from reference gene primer amplification. The method was immunoSEQ multiplex PCR; TCRdb's version includes in-frame clones alone and lacks a portion of them. V and J calls and clone size are as listed in that table; D and trimming were resolved from the DNA. The sample records just under 75,000 clones, around four fifths being singletons. In its sample, this clone was seen once.

The sequence came from a man of 80 years or more with active or convalescent COVID-19. The V call is TRBV27, the J call TRBJ2-1; 7 bases are shared with TRBD2. Sequenced material: peripheral blood. The CDR3: CATTKGAGAPYNEQFF. The CDR3 bases are TGTGCCACCACCAAAGGGGCGGGAGCCCCCTACAATGAGCAGTTCTTC.